This TCR beta chain was profiled in a study of CD8 T cells in Susac syndrome. RNA in amounts of roughly 0.5 to 1 ug was reverse transcribed with random hexamers. TCRdb re-derived calls from the immunoSEQ multiplex PCR reads in MiXCR, one entry per CDR3 protein. Of about 240,000 distinct CDR3 sequences listed, around 96% are singletons. Sequencing of TCR beta covered CD8+ and CD4+ T cells obtained from blood. The TEMRA cells underwent FACS enrichment, while the CD8+ and CD4+ T cells underwent negative isolation. The germline V gene encodes CDR1 GTSNPN and CDR2 SVGIG (reference sequence). The CDR3 is 15 residues long. Trimming pared 4 bases from V and 2 bases from J, leaving 18 bases between.

This sequence joins TRBV30 and TRBJ2-7; a possible D gene is TRBD2 (6 bases). Material: CD4+ T cells from PBMCs. The origin of this receptor is a human donor with Susac syndrome. The CDR3 nucleotides read TGTGCCTGGACGATCGGGGGTGGGGGAACCTACGAGCAGTACTTC. This translates into CAWTIGGGGTYEQYF.